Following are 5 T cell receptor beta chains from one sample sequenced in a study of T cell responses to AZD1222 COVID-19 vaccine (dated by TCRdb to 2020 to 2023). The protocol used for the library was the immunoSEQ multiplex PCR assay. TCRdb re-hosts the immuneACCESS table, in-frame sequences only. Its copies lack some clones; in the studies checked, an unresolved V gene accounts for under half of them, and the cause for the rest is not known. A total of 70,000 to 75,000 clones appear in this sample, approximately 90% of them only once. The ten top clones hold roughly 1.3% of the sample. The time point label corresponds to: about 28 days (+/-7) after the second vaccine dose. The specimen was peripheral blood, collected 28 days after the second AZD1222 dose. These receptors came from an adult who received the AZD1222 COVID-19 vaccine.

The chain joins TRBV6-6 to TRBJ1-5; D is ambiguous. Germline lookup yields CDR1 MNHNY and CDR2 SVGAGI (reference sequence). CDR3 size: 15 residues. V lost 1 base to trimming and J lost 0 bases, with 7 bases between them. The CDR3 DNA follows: TGTGCCAGCAGTTACTGGCAAGATAGCAATCAGCCCCAGCATTTT. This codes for CASSYWQDSNQPQHF.

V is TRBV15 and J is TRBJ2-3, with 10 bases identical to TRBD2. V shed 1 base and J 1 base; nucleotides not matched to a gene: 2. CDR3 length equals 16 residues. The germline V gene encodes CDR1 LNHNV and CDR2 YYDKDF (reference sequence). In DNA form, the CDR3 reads TGTGCCACCAGCAGAGGAGGGACTAGCGGCACAGATACGCAGTATTTT. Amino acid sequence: CATSRGGTSGTDTQYF.

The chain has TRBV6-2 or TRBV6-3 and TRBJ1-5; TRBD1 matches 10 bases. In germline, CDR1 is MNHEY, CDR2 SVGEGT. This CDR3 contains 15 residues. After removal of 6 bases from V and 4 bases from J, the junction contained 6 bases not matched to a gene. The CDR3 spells CASSPGQGFNQPQHF. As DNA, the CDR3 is TGTGCCAGCAGCCCGGGACAGGGGTTTAATCAGCCCCAGCATTTT.

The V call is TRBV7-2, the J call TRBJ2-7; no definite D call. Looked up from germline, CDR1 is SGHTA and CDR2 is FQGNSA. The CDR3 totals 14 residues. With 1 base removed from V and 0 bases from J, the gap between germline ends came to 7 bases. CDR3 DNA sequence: TGTGCCAGCAGCTTAGGTCTCGGCTCCTACGAGCAGTACTTC. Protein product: CASSLGLGSYEQYF.

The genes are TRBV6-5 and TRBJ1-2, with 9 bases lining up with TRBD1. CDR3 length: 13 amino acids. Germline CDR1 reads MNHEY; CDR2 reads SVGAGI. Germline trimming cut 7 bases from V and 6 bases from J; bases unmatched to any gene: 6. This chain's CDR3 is CASNPGQGDGYTF. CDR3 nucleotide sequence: TGTGCCAGCAACCCGGGACAGGGCGATGGCTACACCTTC.